This TCR beta chain was sequenced for a study of tumor and adjacent non-tumor tissue in lung cancer. Study background: Samples averaged roughly 4.4 million productive TCRbeta reads each.

The CDR3 is 15 amino acids. The J segment lost 1 base and the V segment lost 11 bases, leaving 11 bases of the junction unmatched. In germline, CDR1 is ENHRY, CDR2 SYGVKD. The template was RNA from unsorted bulk tissue. Donors were chemotherapy-naive, newly diagnosed lung cancer surgical patients in China, August–late 2014. This clonotype has a count of ten or more. No antigen is known for it. Points from the study as a whole: Compared with tumor, normal lung showed significantly lower TCR diversity. Normal lung showed higher cumulative top 100 clone frequency than tumor.

The library came from three nested PCR rounds adapted from ARM-PCR protocols. One entry per CDR3 protein, called by TCRdb with MiXCR from the multiplex PCR reads. The data hold 84,000 or so distinct CDR3 sequences, with around three fifths observed a single time. The V call is TRBV10-3, the J call TRBJ1-5; 7 bases align to TRBD1. This sequence was found in a man aged 65-85 years with non-small cell lung cancer. The sample comprised lung tumor tissue. Here the CDR3 DNA reads TGTGCCTCAAACCAGGGGGGAGGCAGCAATCAGCCCCAGCATTTT. It is translated as CASNQGGGSNQPQHF.